This is a list of T cell receptor beta chains from one sample in a study of cytomegalovirus exposure and HLA in healthy donors. Profiled with immunoSEQ multiplex PCR; TCRdb holds only in-frame clones, not every one. The table lists 45,000 to 60,000 clones. The specimen was PBMCs. These receptors all stem from a woman in her forties in good health and CMV-seronegative. The CDR3 runs from the conserved cysteine through the conserved F or W. Each record gives: CDR3 DNA, CDR3 protein, CDR3 length, J gene, V gene, D gene. D genes are given only for firm matches.

DNA: TGTGCCAGCAGGCGCGGGGGTCCTGAAGCTTTCTTT; CDR3: CASRRGGPEAFF; length: 12; J: TRBJ1-1; V: TRBV6-1; D: NA
DNA: TGTGCCAGCAGTTACGAGGGCACAGATACGCAGTATTTT; CDR3: CASSYEGTDTQYF; length: 13; J: TRBJ2-3; V: TRBV6-6; D: NA
DNA: TGTGCCAGCAGTGAAAAGGGCAGGGCCTACGAGCAGTACTTC; CDR3: CASSEKGRAYEQYF; length: 14; J: TRBJ2-7; V: TRBV2; D: NA
DNA: TGTGCCAGCAGCCAAGACGGACATAGCAATCAGCCCCAGCATTTT; CDR3: CASSQDGHSNQPQHF; length: 15; J: TRBJ1-5; V: TRBV7-8; D: NA
DNA: TGTGCCAGCAGCGTTTCGGTGAATGGGGAGCAATCCGGGCAGTTCTTC; CDR3: CASSVSVNGEQSGQFF; length: 16; J: TRBJ2-1; V: TRBV9; D: NA
DNA: TGTGCCAGCTTCGAGAAGGGGGCCCGCGAGCAGTACTTC; CDR3: CASFEKGAREQYF; length: 13; J: TRBJ2-7; V: TRBV2; D: TRBD1
DNA: TGTGCCAGCAGTTCGCTGGCGGGGTCCGACAATGAGCAGTTCTTC; CDR3: CASSSLAGSDNEQFF; length: 15; J: TRBJ2-1; V: TRBV6-5; D: NA
DNA: TGCAGCTTGGGACAGGACACTGAAGCTTTCTTT; CDR3: CSLGQDTEAFF; length: 11; J: TRBJ1-1; V: TRBV29-1; D: TRBD1
DNA: TGTGCCAGCAGCTTCCTCCGAGTAGCGTCCTACAATGAGCAGTTCTTC; CDR3: CASSFLRVASYNEQFF; length: 16; J: TRBJ2-1; V: TRBV7-8; D: NA
DNA: TGTGCCAGCAGCCAGCCTTATGGGACAGGAGGGGGGAACACTGGAGCTTTCTTT; CDR3: CASSQPYGTGGGNTGAFF; length: 18; J: TRBJ1-1; V: TRBV4-2; D: TRBD1
DNA: TGTGCCAGTAGTATACAGGGCTCTGGGGCCAACGTCCTGACTTTC; CDR3: CASSIQGSGANVLTF; length: 15; J: TRBJ2-6; V: TRBV19; D: NA
DNA: TGCGCCAGCAGCTTGGTTAGGGGGAAAAACAATGAGCAGTTCTTC; CDR3: CASSLVRGKNNEQFF; length: 15; J: TRBJ2-1; V: TRBV5-1; D: NA
DNA: TGCGCCAGCAGCCAGGACAGTGCCCCGGGTAATTCACCCCTACACTTT; CDR3: CASSQDSAPGNSPLHF; length: 16; J: TRBJ1-6; V: TRBV5-1; D: NA
DNA: TGTGCCACCAGCAGAGGGGCTAGCAATCAGCCCCAGCATTTT; CDR3: CATSRGASNQPQHF; length: 14; J: TRBJ1-5; V: TRBV15; D: NA
DNA: TGCGCCAGCAGCTGGGTGACAGGGACAGTGAACACTGAAGCTTTCTTT; CDR3: CASSWVTGTVNTEAFF; length: 16; J: TRBJ1-1; V: TRBV5-1; D: TRBD1
DNA: TGTGCCAGCAGCGGACAGGGGACCTACAATGAGCAGTTCTTC; CDR3: CASSGQGTYNEQFF; length: 14; J: TRBJ2-1; V: TRBV9; D: TRBD1
DNA: TGTGCCAGCAGCGTAGGGGGACAGGGGGCGAACACCGGGGAGCTGTTTTTT; CDR3: CASSVGGQGANTGELFF; length: 17; J: TRBJ2-2; V: TRBV9; D: TRBD1
DNA: TGTGCCAGCAGCCCCCCCGCAGTCTCTGGAAACACCATATATTTT; CDR3: CASSPPAVSGNTIYF; length: 15; J: TRBJ1-3; V: TRBV27; D: NA
DNA: TGTGCCAGCAGCTTAGTTGGGACTGACAGGGGTAGCTACACCTTC; CDR3: CASSLVGTDRGSYTF; length: 15; J: TRBJ1-2; V: TRBV7-2; D: TRBD1
DNA: TGTGCCAACAGCTTCGGGAGCGGGGGAGAGACCCAGTACTTC; CDR3: CANSFGSGGETQYF; length: 14; J: TRBJ2-5; V: TRBV7-7; D: TRBD2
DNA: TGTGCCAGCAGTTCCCCGCCGGGACAGGGTGATTATGGCTACACCTTC; CDR3: CASSSPPGQGDYGYTF; length: 16; J: TRBJ1-2; V: TRBV6-5; D: TRBD1
DNA: TGCAGCGCCTTTGCAACATCAGGGGATGGCTACACCTTC; CDR3: CSAFATSGDGYTF; length: 13; J: TRBJ1-2; V: TRBV29-1; D: NA
DNA: TGTGCCAGCAGCCCCCGACTAGTTCCCGGGGAGCTGTTTTTT; CDR3: CASSPRLVPGELFF; length: 14; J: TRBJ2-2; V: TRBV14; D: NA
DNA: TGTGCCAGCAGCTTCGGGGAGTACTATGGCTACACCTTC; CDR3: CASSFGEYYGYTF; length: 13; J: TRBJ1-2; V: TRBV11-1; D: NA
DNA: TGTGCCAGCAGCGGGTGGCTAACGGGAACTAACAATGAGCAGTTCTTC; CDR3: CASSGWLTGTNNEQFF; length: 16; J: TRBJ2-1; V: TRBV25-1; D: NA
DNA: TGTGCCAGCAGCTCTGGACAGGCATCCCCCACTGAAGCTTTCTTT; CDR3: CASSSGQASPTEAFF; length: 15; J: TRBJ1-1; V: TRBV7-8; D: TRBD1
DNA: TGTGCCAGCAGTTATCGAGTCCGCTCACAGTCTTCGGAGCAGTACTTC; CDR3: CASSYRVRSQSSEQYF; length: 16; J: TRBJ2-7; V: TRBV6-5; D: NA
DNA: TGTGCCAGCAGTTCAGCAGATACGCAGTATTTT; CDR3: CASSSADTQYF; length: 11; J: TRBJ2-3; V: TRBV7-2; D: NA
DNA: TGTGCCAGCAGTGACGCACTGCCGGGGACTAGCGGGGGCTACGAGCAGTACTTC; CDR3: CASSDALPGTSGGYEQYF; length: 18; J: TRBJ2-7; V: TRBV6-1; D: TRBD2
DNA: TGCGCCAGCCTAAAACAGGGGTGGGCCGAGCAGTACTTC; CDR3: CASLKQGWAEQYF; length: 13; J: TRBJ2-7; V: TRBV5-1; D: TRBD1
DNA: TGTGCCAGCAGTTTTGGGTCTGGGAGGGGGAATTCACCCCTCCACTTT; CDR3: CASSFGSGRGNSPLHF; length: 16; J: TRBJ1-6; V: TRBV28; D: NA
DNA: TGTGCCAGCAGTCCGAGTCCCGGGGGCTCCTACGAGCAGTACTTC; CDR3: CASSPSPGGSYEQYF; length: 15; J: TRBJ2-7; V: TRBV27; D: NA
DNA: TGCAGCGTGAAGGGGACTCCGGGGGCCCAGTACTTC; CDR3: CSVKGTPGAQYF; length: 12; J: TRBJ2-5; V: TRBV29-1; D: NA
DNA: TGTGCCAGTAGTACAAACAGAGTCGAAGGCTACACCTTC; CDR3: CASSTNRVEGYTF; length: 13; J: TRBJ1-2; V: TRBV19; D: NA
DNA: TGTGCCGGCCCAACCACTAGCGGGGGATTAAGCTCCTACGAGCAGTACTTC; CDR3: CAGPTTSGGLSSYEQYF; length: 17; J: TRBJ2-7; V: TRBV19; D: TRBD2
DNA: TGTGCCAGCAGTTTCCCCCTCGGACAGGGTGAGGAGACCCAGTACTTC; CDR3: CASSFPLGQGEETQYF; length: 16; J: TRBJ2-5; V: TRBV28; D: TRBD1
DNA: TGTGCCAGCAGCTTAGGGCTAGCGGACGACAATGAGCAGTTCTTC; CDR3: CASSLGLADDNEQFF; length: 15; J: TRBJ2-1; V: TRBV7-9; D: TRBD2
DNA: TGTGCCAGCTCACCAAAGACAGGGTCCCAGGGAGAGACCCAGTACTTC; CDR3: CASSPKTGSQGETQYF; length: 16; J: TRBJ2-5; V: TRBV18; D: TRBD1
DNA: TGTGCCAGCACCCTTAGATCGGGGTCCCTCTTCAATGAGCAGTTCTTC; CDR3: CASTLRSGSLFNEQFF; length: 16; J: TRBJ2-1; V: TRBV28; D: NA
DNA: TGTGCCAGCAGCCCGCCGGGACTAGTAACCGGTGAGCAGTTCTTC; CDR3: CASSPPGLVTGEQFF; length: 15; J: TRBJ2-1; V: TRBV4-2; D: TRBD2
DNA: TGTGCCAGTAGTGTCCGGGACACGGGCAATCAGCCCCAGCATTTT; CDR3: CASSVRDTGNQPQHF; length: 15; J: TRBJ1-5; V: TRBV19; D: NA
DNA: TGTGCCAGCAGCTTAAATGGGGACAGGGGGAACTATGGCTACACCTTC; CDR3: CASSLNGDRGNYGYTF; length: 16; J: TRBJ1-2; V: TRBV7-9; D: TRBD1
DNA: TGTGCCAGTAGTACCGTAGACTCCAGCTCCTACAATGAGCAGTTCTTC; CDR3: CASSTVDSSSYNEQFF; length: 16; J: TRBJ2-1; V: TRBV19; D: NA
DNA: TGCGCCAGCAGCCAAGTGGGGATTGGGGACAACGACAATGAGCAGTTCTTC; CDR3: CASSQVGIGDNDNEQFF; length: 17; J: TRBJ2-1; V: TRBV4-3; D: NA
DNA: TGTGCCGTCTCGGGGGACGTGGGGTACACCCTCCACTTT; CDR3: CAVSGDVGYTLHF; length: 13; J: TRBJ1-6; V: TRBV28; D: NA
DNA: TGCGCCAGCAGTCAAACGGGGAACACTGAAGCTTTCTTT; CDR3: CASSQTGNTEAFF; length: 13; J: TRBJ1-1; V: TRBV5-1; D: NA
DNA: TGCGCCAGCATCCCAGGGCCGGCATCGGTTGAGCAGTTCTTC; CDR3: CASIPGPASVEQFF; length: 14; J: TRBJ2-1; V: TRBV5-1; D: NA
DNA: TGTGCCAGCTCACCACGGGGGGGCACTGAAGCTTTCTTT; CDR3: CASSPRGGTEAFF; length: 13; J: TRBJ1-1; V: TRBV18; D: NA
DNA: TGTGCCAGCAGTTCGCTAGCGGTTGAGCAGTTCTTC; CDR3: CASSSLAVEQFF; length: 12; J: TRBJ2-1; V: TRBV28; D: TRBD2
DNA: TGTGCCAGCAGCTCCTCCGGACTGGATGAAAAACTGTTTTTT; CDR3: CASSSSGLDEKLFF; length: 14; J: TRBJ1-4; V: TRBV5-4; D: NA
DNA: TGCGCCAGCAGCACCGGACAGGGAGGGGGTAATGAAAAACTGTTTTTT; CDR3: CASSTGQGGGNEKLFF; length: 16; J: TRBJ1-4; V: TRBV5-1; D: TRBD1
DNA: TGTGCCAGCAGTGCCTTCGGGAGGACCTCCTACGAGCAGTACTTC; CDR3: CASSAFGRTSYEQYF; length: 15; J: TRBJ2-7; V: TRBV27; D: TRBD2
DNA: TGTGCCAGCAGCTTAATAACGGGAGAATACGAGCAGTACTTC; CDR3: CASSLITGEYEQYF; length: 14; J: TRBJ2-7; V: TRBV7-8; D: NA
DNA: TGTGCCAGCAGTTTCCCGGACGGGATCAATCAGCCCCAGCATTTT; CDR3: CASSFPDGINQPQHF; length: 15; J: TRBJ1-5; V: TRBV28; D: NA
DNA: TGTGCCAGCAGCCAAGCTACGCAGGGGCTCTATGGCTACACCTTC; CDR3: CASSQATQGLYGYTF; length: 15; J: TRBJ1-2; V: TRBV4-2; D: NA